This T cell receptor beta chain was sequenced in a study of beta chain features in type 1 diabetes. Study results and limitations: In all four CD4+ subsets, TCRB CDR3 length was significantly, moderately reduced in type 1 diabetes. Any HLA effect on TCRB rearrangement was left unresolved by small sub-analyses.

As to this clone: Its antigen is unidentified.

The whole isolated RNA underwent reverse transcription, so sequencing captured expressed TCRB transcripts. Generated by immunoSEQ multiplex PCR, the TCRdb table keeps only in-frame clones and is missing some. The data hold roughly 730,000 clones, with around 15% observed a single time. Central memory, naive, regulatory and stem cell-like memory CD4+ cells were sorted by CD45RO/CCR7/CD25/CD127/CD95/CD27. This CDR3 is built from 17 residues. In germline, CDR1 is MGHRA, CDR2 YSYEKL. V was cut by 0 bases and J by 0 bases, with 11 bases left in between. The sequence derives from a man younger than 30 with type 1 diabetes. The chain recombines TRBV4-1 with TRBJ2-2; D assignment may be TRBD1 or TRBD2 (5 bases each). The sample was naive CD4+ T cells from blood. Written as DNA, the CDR3 is TGCGCCAGCAGCCAAGATCGAGGGACGTCGAACACCGGGGAGCTGTTTTTT. It encodes CASSQDRGTSNTGELFF.